Presented here are 2 T cell receptor beta chains from one specimen sequenced in a study of shared clonotypes between healthy human individuals (dated by TCRdb to about 2020). Libraries were prepared through the immunoSEQ multiplex PCR assay. TCRdb limited this immuneACCESS table to in-frame rearrangements with V and J called. A share of clones is missing; checked studies link under half to unresolved V genes, and the rest is unexplained. The sample table holds approximately 2.5 million clones, of which around 94% were seen once. The ten most abundant clones make up about 0.13% of the sample. The sample comprised naive CD4+ T cells sorted from blood. The sample's cell subset or site label, decoded: CD45RA+ positively selected. The receptors derive from a man aged 18 to 35 in good health.

The chain has TRBV5-6 and TRBJ2-7; 8 bases are shared with TRBD1. With 4 bases clipped from V and 7 bases from J, the junction kept 10 bases outside the gene matches. CDR1 and CDR2 from the germline V gene are SGHDT and YYEEEE. The CDR3 loop spans 14 amino acids. CDR3 nucleotides: TGTGCCAGCAGCCAAGATTGGACAGGGTCGGAGCAGTACTTC. Translation: CASSQDWTGSEQYF. The entire variable domain, with the rest obtained from reference TRBV5-6 and TRBJ2-7, is as follows: DAGVTQSPTHLIKTRGQQVTLRCSPKSGHDTVSWYQQALGQGPQFIFQYYEEEERQRGNFPDRFSGHQFPNYSSELNVNALLLGDSALYLCASSQDWTGSEQYFGPGTRLTVT.

The chain couples TRBV28 to TRBJ1-2; no definite D call. The V gene lost 3 bases and the J gene lost 8 bases, with 7 bases spanning the gap. Germline CDR1 and CDR2: MDHEN and SYDVKM. This CDR3 has 11 amino acids. The DNA of the CDR3 is TGTGCCAGCAGTTTCGGGGAGGGCTACACCTTC. Translating it yields CASSFGEGYTF.